This entry concerns a single T cell receptor (beta chain). The antigen remains undetermined. The V gene lost 6 bases and the J gene lost 3 bases, with 9 bases spanning the gap. CDR1 is ENHRY and CDR2 is SYGVKD in the germline V gene. The CDR3 sequence is 13 residues long. This sample's treatment: approximately 18 received Ad26.COV2.S at low or high dose, single or two shots; five or six received placebo; per-sample allocation not given. After the first vaccine or placebo injection, samples were drawn on day 63. The data stem from a study of Ad26.COV2.S vaccination and SARS-CoV-2 variants. The wider study: Sample donor was a member of the COV1001 Ad26.COV2.S trial arm. Once or twice, 56 days apart, Ad26.COV2.S was delivered intramuscularly. Study outcomes and limitations: Ad26.COV2.S recipients had broader spike-specific TCRs (P = 0.0014). Placebo and vaccine recipients had non-spike TCR breadth that was similar.

Method: immunoSEQ multiplex PCR; TCRdb's copy keeps in-frame clones and lacks some. The table includes about 320,000 clones, under 90% detected once. This TCR derives from a person aged 18-65 years who received the Ad26.COV2.S COVID-19 vaccine or a placebo. The rearrangement uses TRBV10-3 and TRBJ1-5; D is perhaps TRBD1 (5 bases). Specimen: peripheral blood, collected in a trial of Ad26.COV2.S vaccine versus placebo. Here the CDR3 DNA reads TGTGCCATCAGGCAGGGTTACAATCAGCCCCAGCATTTT. Protein product: CAIRQGYNQPQHF.